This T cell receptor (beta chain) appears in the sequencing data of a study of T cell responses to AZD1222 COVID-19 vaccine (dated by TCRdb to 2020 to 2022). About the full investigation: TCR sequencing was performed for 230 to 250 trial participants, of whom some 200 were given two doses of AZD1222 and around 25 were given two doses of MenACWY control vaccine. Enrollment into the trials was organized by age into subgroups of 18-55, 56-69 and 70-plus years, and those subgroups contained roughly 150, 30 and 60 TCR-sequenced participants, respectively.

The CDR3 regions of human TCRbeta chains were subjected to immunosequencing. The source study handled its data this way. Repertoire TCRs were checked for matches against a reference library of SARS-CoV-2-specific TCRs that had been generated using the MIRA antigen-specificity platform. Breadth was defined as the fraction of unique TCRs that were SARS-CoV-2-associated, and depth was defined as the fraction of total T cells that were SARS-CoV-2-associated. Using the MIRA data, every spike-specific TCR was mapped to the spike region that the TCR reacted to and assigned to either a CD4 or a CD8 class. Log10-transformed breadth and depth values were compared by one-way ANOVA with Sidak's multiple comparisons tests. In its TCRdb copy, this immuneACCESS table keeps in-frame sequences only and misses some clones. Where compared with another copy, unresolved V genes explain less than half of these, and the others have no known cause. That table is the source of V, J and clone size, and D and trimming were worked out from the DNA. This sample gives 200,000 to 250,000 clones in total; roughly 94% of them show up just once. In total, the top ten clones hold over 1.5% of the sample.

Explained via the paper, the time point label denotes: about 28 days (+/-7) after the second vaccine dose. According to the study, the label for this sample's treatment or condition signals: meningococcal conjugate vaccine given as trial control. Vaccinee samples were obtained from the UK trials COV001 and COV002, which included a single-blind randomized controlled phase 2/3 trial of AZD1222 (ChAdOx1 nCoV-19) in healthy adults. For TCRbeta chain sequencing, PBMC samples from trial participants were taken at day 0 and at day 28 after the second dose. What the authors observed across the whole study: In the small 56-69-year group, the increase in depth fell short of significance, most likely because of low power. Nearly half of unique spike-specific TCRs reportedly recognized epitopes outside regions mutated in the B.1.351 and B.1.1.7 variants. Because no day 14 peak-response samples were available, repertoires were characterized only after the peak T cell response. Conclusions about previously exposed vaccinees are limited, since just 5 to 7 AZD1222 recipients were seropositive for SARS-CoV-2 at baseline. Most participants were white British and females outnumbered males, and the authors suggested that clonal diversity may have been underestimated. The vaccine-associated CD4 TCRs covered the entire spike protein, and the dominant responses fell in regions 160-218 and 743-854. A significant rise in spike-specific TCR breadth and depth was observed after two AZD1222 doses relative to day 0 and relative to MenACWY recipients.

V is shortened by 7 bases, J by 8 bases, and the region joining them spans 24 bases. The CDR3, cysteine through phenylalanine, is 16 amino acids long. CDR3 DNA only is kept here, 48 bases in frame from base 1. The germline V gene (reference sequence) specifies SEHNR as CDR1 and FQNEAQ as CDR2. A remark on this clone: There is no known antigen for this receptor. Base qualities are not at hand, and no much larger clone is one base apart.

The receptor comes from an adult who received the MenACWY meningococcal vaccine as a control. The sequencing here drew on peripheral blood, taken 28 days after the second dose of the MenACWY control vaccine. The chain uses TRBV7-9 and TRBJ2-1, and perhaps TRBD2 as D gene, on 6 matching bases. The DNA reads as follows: TGTGCCAGCACCCCAAATCGGGGACTCGTTGTGGATGAGCAGTTCTTC. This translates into CASTPNRGLVVDEQFF.